Included here is one TCR beta chain sequence, with context. As yet, its antigen is unknown. The repertoire was sequenced with immunoSEQ multiplex PCR; TCRdb's copy has only in-frame clones and lacks some. The table includes some 55,000 clones, around 90% detected once. Per germline, CDR1 SGHTA and CDR2 FQGNSA. This CDR3 region has 15 residues. Between the trimmed V and J ends, which lost 0 bases and 5 bases, there was a span of 8 bases. The sample is drawn from a study of graft-versus-host responses after intestinal transplantation. Study background: The recipients all started with anti-thymocyte globulin induction and then took tacrolimus and steroids for 2 to 3 years.

General study findings and limits: GvH clones turned up in recipient marrow; some had shown up first in ileum or blood.

The chain employs TRBV7-2 and TRBJ1-6; D not certain. The source is a human patient who received an intestinal transplant, so some T cells may come from the graft donor. Material: PBMCs, obtained nearly 670 days after intestinal transplant. The DNA for the CDR3 is TGTGCCAGCAGCTTAGCTCACTCTCATAATTCACCCCTCCACTTT. It translates to CASSLAHSHNSPLHF. Looking up the rest from reference TRBV7-2 and TRBJ1-6 gives the full variable domain: GAGVSQSPSNKVTEKGKDVELRCDPISGHTALYWYRQSLGQGLEFLIYFQGNSAPDKSGLPSDRFSAERTGGSVSTLTIQRTQQEDSAVYLCASSLAHSHNSPLHFGNGTRLTVT.